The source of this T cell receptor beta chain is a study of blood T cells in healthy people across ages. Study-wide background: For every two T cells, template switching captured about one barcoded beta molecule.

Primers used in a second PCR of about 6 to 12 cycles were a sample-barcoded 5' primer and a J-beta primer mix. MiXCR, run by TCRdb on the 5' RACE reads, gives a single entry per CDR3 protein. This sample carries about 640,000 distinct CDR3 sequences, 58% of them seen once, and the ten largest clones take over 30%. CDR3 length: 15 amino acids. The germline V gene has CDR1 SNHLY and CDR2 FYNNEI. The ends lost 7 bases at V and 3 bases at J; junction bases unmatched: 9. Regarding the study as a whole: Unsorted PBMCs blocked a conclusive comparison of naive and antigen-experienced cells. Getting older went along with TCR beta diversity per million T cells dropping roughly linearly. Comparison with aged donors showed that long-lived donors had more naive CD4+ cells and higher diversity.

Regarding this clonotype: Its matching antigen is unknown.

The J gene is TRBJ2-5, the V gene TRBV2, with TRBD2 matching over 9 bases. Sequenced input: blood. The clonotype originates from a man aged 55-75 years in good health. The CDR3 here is CASTLQGGGEETQYF. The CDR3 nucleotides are TGTGCCAGCACCCTGCAGGGCGGGGGGGAAGAGACCCAGTACTTC.